These T cell receptor beta chains were read from a single sample in a study of cytomegalovirus exposure and HLA in healthy donors. Only in-frame clones appear in the TCRdb table, and some are missing; sequencing was by immunoSEQ multiplex PCR. The profile covers some 120,000 clones, with around three quarters appearing a single time and roughly 3% taken by the ten largest. What was sequenced was PBMCs. The receptors come from a woman aged 18-29 years in good health and CMV-seropositive. Each CDR3 is given with its conserved first and last residue. The D gene is left open where the match is weak. A row's size may be missing; if present it is once, few, many or a size class.

CDR3 DNA: TGTGCCAGCAGCGTCGCTCCGGGACTAGCGGGAGAGAACCACGAGCAGTACTTC; CDR3 protein: CASSVAPGLAGENHEQYF; D gene: TRBD2; J gene: TRBJ2-7; clone size: .; V gene: TRBV9
CDR3 DNA: TGCGCCAGCAGCATTAGCGGGCGGCTCGACGAGCAGTACTTC; CDR3 protein: CASSISGRLDEQYF; D gene: TRBD2; J gene: TRBJ2-7; clone size: .; V gene: TRBV5-1
CDR3 DNA: TGTGCCAGCAGCTTAGGAACTAGTTTACAGTACTTC; CDR3 protein: CASSLGTSLQYF; D gene: .; J gene: TRBJ2-5; clone size: .; V gene: TRBV11-2
CDR3 DNA: TGTGACAGCAGTGAATGGTGCGAGCTTTATAGCAATCAGCCCCAGCATTTT; CDR3 protein: CDSSEWCELYSNQPQHF; D gene: .; J gene: TRBJ1-5; clone size: .; V gene: TRBV25-1
CDR3 DNA: TGCGCCAGCAGTTCCCCGGGACTAGCGGCTAATCCCTACAATGAGCAGTTCTTC; CDR3 protein: CASSSPGLAANPYNEQFF; D gene: TRBD2; J gene: TRBJ2-1; clone size: .; V gene: TRBV5-1
CDR3 DNA: TGTGCCATCAGTGAGTCGACTGGGGCGGCCTACGAGCAGTACTTC; CDR3 protein: CAISESTGAAYEQYF; D gene: .; J gene: TRBJ2-7; clone size: .; V gene: TRBV10-3
CDR3 DNA: TGTGCCAGCACCCCGGGACATACGGGTTCACCCCTCCACTTT; CDR3 protein: CASTPGHTGSPLHF; D gene: .; J gene: TRBJ1-6; clone size: .; V gene: TRBV6-5
CDR3 DNA: TGTGCCAGCAGTGGTGGAGGGGGCACTCCCAGCAATCAGCCCCAGCATTTT; CDR3 protein: CASSGGGGTPSNQPQHF; D gene: TRBD1; J gene: TRBJ1-5; clone size: .; V gene: TRBV6-1
CDR3 DNA: TGTGCCAGCAGTTATGGGAGGGAGGGTCAGCCCCAGCATTTT; CDR3 protein: CASSYGREGQPQHF; D gene: .; J gene: TRBJ1-5; clone size: .; V gene: TRBV6-5
CDR3 DNA: TGCGCCAGCAGCTTAGGGGACAGGGATTACACTGAAGCTTTCTTT; CDR3 protein: CASSLGDRDYTEAFF; D gene: TRBD1; J gene: TRBJ1-1; clone size: .; V gene: TRBV5-1
CDR3 DNA: TGTGCCACCGGGGTTGAGGGCTACGAGCAGTACTTC; CDR3 protein: CATGVEGYEQYF; D gene: .; J gene: TRBJ2-7; clone size: few; V gene: TRBV15
CDR3 DNA: TGCGCCAGCAGCTTGGACTTCCCCAATGAGCAGTTCTTC; CDR3 protein: CASSLDFPNEQFF; D gene: .; J gene: TRBJ2-1; clone size: .; V gene: TRBV5-1
CDR3 DNA: TGCGCCAGCAGCCTGGAGGGGGAAGCTTTCTTT; CDR3 protein: CASSLEGEAFF; D gene: .; J gene: TRBJ1-1; clone size: .; V gene: TRBV5-1
CDR3 DNA: TGTGCCAGCAGTTACTTTCAGGGTCGCGGCTACACCTTC; CDR3 protein: CASSYFQGRGYTF; D gene: .; J gene: TRBJ1-2; clone size: few; V gene: TRBV6-6
CDR3 DNA: TGTGCCAGCAGAAATGGACAGGCTCCGTACGAGCAGTACTTC; CDR3 protein: CASRNGQAPYEQYF; D gene: TRBD1; J gene: TRBJ2-7; clone size: .; V gene: TRBV6-5
CDR3 DNA: TGTGCCAGCAGTTTCCTAGCGGGAGGGGGGGACCAAGAGACCCAGTACTTC; CDR3 protein: CASSFLAGGGDQETQYF; D gene: TRBD2; J gene: TRBJ2-5; clone size: .; V gene: TRBV27
CDR3 DNA: TGTGCCAGCAGCCCTAGTGGTCGCGGGTTCTCCTACGAGCAGTACTTC; CDR3 protein: CASSPSGRGFSYEQYF; D gene: .; J gene: TRBJ2-7; clone size: once; V gene: TRBV7-9
CDR3 DNA: TGTGCCAGCAGCCAAGCTCCGGGATCAGATACGCAGTATTTT; CDR3 protein: CASSQAPGSDTQYF; D gene: .; J gene: TRBJ2-3; clone size: .; V gene: TRBV4-2
CDR3 DNA: TGTGCCAGCAGTGAGCCAAGAGCGGAGGCCTCCAGGGAGACCCAGTACTTC; CDR3 protein: CASSEPRAEASRETQYF; D gene: .; J gene: TRBJ2-5; clone size: .; V gene: TRBV6-1
CDR3 DNA: TGCGCCAGCAGCCAAGGGACTAGCTTTAGCTACGAGCAGTACTTC; CDR3 protein: CASSQGTSFSYEQYF; D gene: TRBD2; J gene: TRBJ2-7; clone size: .; V gene: TRBV4-1
CDR3 DNA: TGTGCCTGTGGTCGGGAAAACACTGAAGCTTTCTTT; CDR3 protein: CACGRENTEAFF; D gene: .; J gene: TRBJ1-1; clone size: .; V gene: TRBV30
CDR3 DNA: TGCGCCAGCAGCCAAGATGCCAGCTCCTACGAGCAGTACTTC; CDR3 protein: CASSQDASSYEQYF; D gene: .; J gene: TRBJ2-7; clone size: .; V gene: TRBV4-1
CDR3 DNA: TGTGCCAGCAGCTTAGCGTGGGCAGGGGACGAGCAGTACTTC; CDR3 protein: CASSLAWAGDEQYF; D gene: .; J gene: TRBJ2-7; clone size: .; V gene: TRBV7-8
CDR3 DNA: TGTGCCAGCAGTTCCTACAGGACCCCCTACGAGCAGTACTTC; CDR3 protein: CASSSYRTPYEQYF; D gene: .; J gene: TRBJ2-7; clone size: few; V gene: TRBV6-6
CDR3 DNA: TGTGCCAGCAGCTCCTACAGGGGGAGCACTGAAGCTTTCTTT; CDR3 protein: CASSSYRGSTEAFF; D gene: TRBD1; J gene: TRBJ1-1; clone size: few; V gene: TRBV7-2
CDR3 DNA: TGTGCCTGGAGCAGACTAGCGGGAGTGTACGAGCAGTTCTTC; CDR3 protein: CAWSRLAGVYEQFF; D gene: TRBD2; J gene: TRBJ2-1; clone size: .; V gene: TRBV30
CDR3 DNA: TGTGCCATCAACGGGCTAGCGGGAGTCGAGCAGTACTTC; CDR3 protein: CAINGLAGVEQYF; D gene: TRBD2; J gene: TRBJ2-7; clone size: once; V gene: TRBV10-3
CDR3 DNA: TGTGCCAGCAGCCCCAGGGTTAGCACTAATGAAAAACTGTTTTTT; CDR3 protein: CASSPRVSTNEKLFF; D gene: .; J gene: TRBJ1-4; clone size: .; V gene: TRBV6-5
CDR3 DNA: TGTGCCAGCAGCTTTTCACCTGCGACCGGGGAGCTGTTTTTT; CDR3 protein: CASSFSPATGELFF; D gene: .; J gene: TRBJ2-2; clone size: .; V gene: TRBV11-3
CDR3 DNA: TGTGCCAGCAGCGTAGGAGATTACTACGAGCAGTACTTC; CDR3 protein: CASSVGDYYEQYF; D gene: .; J gene: TRBJ2-7; clone size: .; V gene: TRBV9
CDR3 DNA: TGTGCCAGTAGTAATAGCGGGAGGGCCGCAGATGAGCAGTACTTC; CDR3 protein: CASSNSGRAADEQYF; D gene: TRBD2; J gene: TRBJ2-7; clone size: .; V gene: TRBV19
CDR3 DNA: TGTGCCAGCAGCCAGGACAGGGAAGAGACCCAGTACTTC; CDR3 protein: CASSQDREETQYF; D gene: TRBD1; J gene: TRBJ2-5; clone size: few; V gene: TRBV11-3